Following are 11 T cell receptor beta chains from one sample sequenced in a study of Tregs in tolerant kidney transplant recipients. Clones were read by immunoSEQ multiplex PCR, and TCRdb kept only the in-frame ones, dropping some. The repertoire holds about 61,000 clones, with 70% to 90% as singletons. This specimen was Tregs from blood, taken before the transplant. These receptors originate from a human donor who received a combined kidney and bone marrow transplant.

The CDR3 region has the DNA TGTGCCAGCTCATCTTCAGGGGATACTGAAGCTTTCTTT. It translates to CASSSSGDTEAFF. This sequence joins TRBV18 and TRBJ1-1; D possibly corresponds to TRBD1 (6 bases). Germline V gene lookup returns CDR1 KGHSH and CDR2 LQKENI. This CDR3 is built from 13 residues. Between the trimmed V and J ends, which lost 5 bases and 5 bases, there was a span of 12 bases.

The chain has TRBV10-1 and TRBJ2-2, with D uncertain. The CDR3 is made up of 13 amino acids. The germline V gene has CDR1 WNHNN and CDR2 SYGVQD (reference sequence). V dropped 6 bases and J dropped 7 bases, with 12 bases sitting between them. CDR3 amino acids: CASRPDPLGELFF. CDR3 in DNA: TGCGCCAGCAGGCCCGACCCTCTCGGGGAGCTGTTTTTT.

The chain joins TRBV4-2 to TRBJ2-4, with D possibly matching TRBD2 (6 bases). This CDR3 is built from 17 residues. V was cut by 4 bases and J by 1 base, with 17 bases left in between. Germline V gene sequence: CDR1 LGHNA, CDR2 YNFKEQ. The CDR3 nucleotides are TGTGCCAGCAGCCCACGTTTTGGGGGGTTGGCCAAAAACATTCAGTACTTC. Its translation is CASSPRFGGLAKNIQYF.

This clone was seen only a few times. The chain employs TRBV10-3 and TRBJ1-3; D remains ambiguous. Germline CDR1 is ENHRY and CDR2 is SYGVKD. The CDR3 is made up of 12 amino acids. V gave up 2 bases and J gave up 4 bases, with 3 bases separating them. The CDR3 here is CAISEGGNTIYF. The CDR3 nucleotides read TGTGCCATCAGTGAGGGGGGAAACACCATATATTTT.

This clone appeared a few times. The chain has TRBV5-1 and TRBJ1-2, with 9 bases identical to TRBD1. Germline values: CDR1 SGHRS, CDR2 YFSETQ. The CDR3 is made up of 15 amino acids. The V segment lost 2 bases and the J segment 2 bases; nucleotides outside the gene matches: 4. The CDR3 sequence is CASSFTGGINYGYTF. As DNA, the CDR3 is TGCGCCAGCAGCTTCACAGGGGGCATCAACTATGGCTACACCTTC.

V usage is TRBV4-3 and J usage is TRBJ2-7; no reliable D call. The CDR3 runs 16 residues. Trimming stripped 3 bases from V and 1 base from J, with 16 bases between. Germline assignment: CDR1 LGHNA and CDR2 YSLEER. The CDR3 loop reads CASSHDLKAQSYEQYF. For the CDR3, the DNA is TGCGCCAGCAGCCACGACCTTAAGGCACAGTCCTACGAGCAGTACTTC.

The chain combines TRBV5-6 with TRBJ2-4; perhaps TRBD2 as D (5 bases). This CDR3 region has 12 residues. CDR1 and CDR2 (germline): SGHDT, YYEEEE. V lost 5 bases and J lost 7, with 10 bases in between. CDR3 sequence: CASRFRGNIQYF. Here the CDR3 DNA reads TGTGCCAGCAGATTCAGAGGGAACATTCAGTACTTC. Variable domain in full (rest from reference TRBV5-6 and TRBJ2-4): DAGVTQSPTHLIKTRGQQVTLRCSPKSGHDTVSWYQQALGQGPQFIFQYYEEEERQRGNFPDRFSGHQFPNYSSELNVNALLLGDSALYLCASRFRGNIQYFGAGTRLSVL.

The sample holds a few counts of this clone. This chain joins TRBV7-9 and TRBJ2-1, with D hard to call. CDR3 size: 14 residues. CDR1 is SEHNR, CDR2 FQNEAQ, per germline (reference sequence). V shed 5 bases and J shed 6 bases, with 14 bases lying between them. The CDR3 here is CASSRTSPRNEQFF. The CDR3 DNA reads as TGTGCCAGCAGCCGGACCTCACCCCGCAATGAGCAGTTCTTC.

Here the CDR3 DNA reads TGTGCCAGCAGCCCCTTAGCGGTAGCCAAAAACATTCAGTACTTC. Residues: CASSPLAVAKNIQYF. The chain joins TRBV7-2 to TRBJ2-4, with D perhaps TRBD2 (6 bases). Germline V CDR1 and CDR2: SGHTA, FQGNSA. This CDR3 has 15 residues. The V gene lost 5 bases and the J gene lost 0 bases, with 11 bases spanning the gap. Full variable domain (rest looked up from reference TRBV7-2 and TRBJ2-4): GAGVSQSPSNKVTEKGKDVELRCDPISGHTALYWYRQSLGQGLEFLIYFQGNSAPDKSGLPSDRFSAERTGGSVSTLTIQRTQQEDSAVYLCASSPLAVAKNIQYFGAGTRLSVL.

The CDR3 DNA is TGTGCCAGCAGCTTGCAGGAGAACACTGAAGCTTTCTTT. This translates into CASSLQENTEAFF. The genes are TRBV7-6 and TRBJ1-1; no reliable D call. The CDR3 covers 13 residues. Germline CDR1 reads SGHVS; CDR2 reads FNYEAQ. Deletions cut 3 bases from V and 1 base from J, with 6 bases between.

This clone was detected only a few times. J is TRBJ2-7 and V is TRBV7-8; 9 bases line up with TRBD1. V shed 4 bases and J 3 bases; nucleotides not matched to a gene: 10. This CDR3 comprises 16 residues. The germline gives CDR1 SGHVS, CDR2 FQNEAQ. Here the CDR3 reads CASSSGTGRLDYEQYF. The CDR3 DNA sequence: TGTGCCAGCAGCTCCGGGACAGGGCGACTCGACTACGAGCAGTACTTC.